The 20 T cell receptor beta chains presented below share a single source sample, sequenced in a study of breast tumors, draining lymph nodes, adjacent tissues. MiXCR, applied by TCRdb to the multiplex PCR reads, yields one record per CDR3 protein. In the table there are more than 250,000 distinct CDR3 sequences, around 31% of which are singletons. Samples came from axillary lymph nodes draining the breast cancer. Sequenced input: axillary lymph node tissue. All receptors derive from a female donor with breast cancer. Some clones in this sample may be carry-over from other donors' samples.

This clonotype was picked up many times. V is TRBV10-3 and J is TRBJ2-1; 9 positions agree with TRBD1. V was clipped by 6 bases and J by 0 bases; unmatched bases: 3. The length of the CDR3 is 15 residues. Germline CDR1 ENHRY, CDR2 SYGVKD. CDR3 nucleotide sequence: TGTGCCATCAGCTACAGGGGGCTCTCCTACAATGAGCAGTTCTTC. It is translated as CAISYRGLSYNEQFF.

The CDR3 DNA sequence: TGTGCCAGCAGCTTGGTCGGGGGCCTCAATGAGCAGTTCTATAATTCACCCCTCCACTTT. Translating gives CASSLVGGLNEQFYNSPLHF. The rearrangement joins TRBV7-2 to TRBJ1-6, with D maybe TRBD1 (6 bases). From germline, CDR1 is SGHTA and CDR2 FQGNSA. V dropped 3 bases and J dropped 3 bases, with 24 bases sitting between them. The length of the CDR3 is 20 residues.

This clonotype was seen repeatedly, ten times or more. The chain employs TRBV5-4 and TRBJ2-3, with 8 bases that match TRBD2. Trimming removed 3 bases from V and 0 bases from J; junction bases left unmatched: 3. The CDR3 extends over 15 amino acids. The germline V gene has CDR1 SGHNT and CDR2 YYREEE (reference sequence). In nucleotides, the CDR3 is TGTGCCAGCAGCTCGGGGGGGAGAAGCACAGATACGCAGTATTTT. Translating gives CASSSGGRSTDTQYF.

The chain uses TRBV5-5 and TRBJ2-3, with D possibly being TRBD1 (6 bases). This CDR3 spans 15 amino acids. CDR1 is SGHKS and CDR2 is YYEKEE in the germline V gene (reference sequence). V lost 0 bases to trimming and J lost 4 bases, with 12 bases between them. CDR3 nucleotide sequence: TGTGCCAGCAGCTTGGCAGGGGTTGGAGCAGATACGCAGTATTTT. Translation: CASSLAGVGADTQYF.

There are many counts of this clonotype. The chain recombines TRBV20-1 with TRBJ2-7, with 11 nucleotides matching TRBD2. With V trimmed by 6 bases and J by 6 bases, 13 bases remained unmatched. Per germline, CDR1 DFQATT and CDR2 SNEGSKA (reference sequence). The CDR3 spans 15 residues. CDR3 bases: TGCAGTGCCCCGTTACTAGCGGGAGTGACGGGCGAGCAGTACTTC. Translation: CSAPLLAGVTGEQYF.

This clonotype showed up just a few times. The rearrangement joins TRBV5-4 to TRBJ1-1; 9 nucleotides align to TRBD1. Germline CDR1 SGHNT, CDR2 YYREEE (reference sequence). The CDR3 is made up of 16 amino acids. Trimming at V came to 4 bases and at J to 6 bases, leaving 13 bases not matched to a gene. The CDR3 bases are TGTGCCAGCAGCCAATTCGGTACAGGGGGCGCGGCTGAAGCTTTCTTT. Translation: CASSQFGTGGAAEAFF.

Many counts were recorded for this clonotype. The V gene is TRBV14, the J gene TRBJ2-3; 8 bases are a match to TRBD2. CDR3 length: 14 residues. Germline assignment: CDR1 SGHDN and CDR2 FVKESK. V lost 3 bases to trimming and J lost 4 bases; unmatched junction nucleotides: 3. CDR3 amino acids: CASSQAGGSDTQYF. CDR3 nucleotides: TGTGCCAGCAGCCAGGCGGGAGGTTCAGATACGCAGTATTTT.

This clonotype was seen only a few times. A much larger clone differs by one base, so this may be a read error. The chain recombines TRBV19 with TRBJ2-3; a weak D match, TRBD2 (6 bases). Germline V CDR1 and CDR2: LNHDA, SQIVND (reference sequence). With 7 bases removed from V and 8 bases from J, the gap between germline ends came to 19 bases. The CDR3 has 14 amino acids. In DNA, the CDR3 is TGTGCCAGTAAGGTCGGGACTTTATCAGGTACGCAGTATTTT. It translates to CASKVGTLSGTQYF. Combining the CDR3 with reference TRBV19 and TRBJ2-3 gives the whole variable domain DGGITQSPKYLFRKEGQNVTLSCEQNLNHDAMYWYRQDPGQGLRLIYYSQIVNDFQKGDIAEGYSVSREKKESFPLTVTSAQKNPTAFYLCASKVGTLSGTQYFGPGTRLTVL.

About this clonotype itself: A single base separates this from a much larger clone, so it may be a read error. This chain connects TRBV3-1 to TRBJ2-5, with D uncertain. This CDR3 is built from 14 residues. Trimming took off 3 bases at V and 2 bases at J, with 10 bases between the two ends. Per the germline V gene, CDR1 is LGHDT and CDR2 is YNNKEL (reference sequence). In nucleotides, the CDR3 is TGTGCCAGCAGCCAGCCTGGGGTGCAAGAGACCCAGTACTTC. Amino acids: CASSQPGVQETQYF.

This clonotype was picked up many times. This chain uses TRBV7-3 with TRBJ2-2; 7 bases are a match to TRBD2. This CDR3 spans 18 amino acids. V was pared by 4 bases and J by 4 bases, with 15 bases of the junction left unmatched. CDR1 and CDR2 (germline): SGHTA, FQGTGA. The CDR3 DNA sequence: TGTGCCAGCAGCTGGCGGGACTATCAGAGAGGGATCACCGGGGAGCTGTTTTTT. It encodes CASSWRDYQRGITGELFF.

This clonotype was detected ten times or more. The chain uses TRBV7-8 and TRBJ2-1; 8 bases fit TRBD1. Germline lookup yields CDR1 SGHVS and CDR2 FQNEAQ. Trimming removed 1 base from V and 15 bases from J; junction bases left unmatched: 8. CDR3 length equals 13 residues. The CDR3 here is CASSLVRTGNLFF. Written as DNA, the CDR3 is TGTGCCAGCAGCTTAGTTAGGACAGGGAACCTGTTCTTC.

This clonotype was recorded at least ten times. The chain recombines TRBV6-6 with TRBJ2-7; 9 nucleotides agree with TRBD1. Trimming took 6 bases from V and 4 from J; bases not matched to a gene: 4. The CDR3 runs to 13 residues. From germline, CDR1 is MNHNY and CDR2 SVGAGI (reference sequence). CDR3 sequence reads: CASSVQGAYEQYF. The CDR3 region has the DNA TGTGCCAGCAGCGTACAGGGGGCGTACGAGCAGTACTTC.

This clonotype came up many times. This rearrangement joins TRBV7-9 to TRBJ2-2; TRBD2 matches at 10 bases. The junction had 6 bases not matched to a gene; V was cut back by 6 bases and J by 5 bases. CDR1 and CDR2 (germline): SEHNR, FQNEAQ (reference sequence). The CDR3 extends over 15 amino acids. The CDR3 coding sequence is TGTGCCAGCAGTTCAGCGGGAGGGTTTACCGGGGAGCTGTTTTTT. Translated: CASSSAGGFTGELFF.

In its sample, this clonotype was seen a few times. Compared with germline, one end of the junction differs, possibly owing to a read error. The chain is built from TRBV7-7 and TRBJ1-1, with a weak D call TRBD1 (5 bases). The CDR3 consists of 13 residues. The germline V gene has CDR1 SSHAT and CDR2 FNYEAQ (reference sequence). CDR3 DNA: TGTGCTAGCAGCGATGGGGCGAACACTGAAGCTTTCTTT. Its translation is CASSDGANTEAFF.

This clonotype was recorded many times. This rearrangement joins TRBV24-1 to TRBJ2-2; no clear D gene. CDR1 and CDR2 (germline): KGHDR, SFDVKD. The CDR3 has 14 residues. Trimming removed 9 bases at V and 0 bases at J, with 10 bases between. As DNA, the CDR3 is TGTGCCACCCAGGACCGGACGAACACCGGGGAGCTGTTTTTT. Translation gives CATQDRTNTGELFF.

This clonotype was counted at least ten times. The chain recombines TRBV19 with TRBJ1-4, with D possibly being TRBD1 (6 bases). CDR1 is LNHDA and CDR2 is SQIVND in the germline V gene (reference sequence). CDR3 length: 16 amino acids. V lost 1 base and J lost 5, with 14 bases in between. The DNA of the CDR3 is TGTGCCAGTAGTATAGGCGGGGGCAGGCCCAATGAAAAACTGTTTTTT. Its translation is CASSIGGGRPNEKLFF.

This clonotype was seen a handful of times. This may be a read error: a much more frequent sequence differs by one nucleotide. The chain recombines TRBV2 with TRBJ2-7, with 7 bases matching TRBD2. Germline CDR1 is SNHLY and CDR2 is FYNNEI. CDR3 length: 14 amino acids. The CDR3 DNA reads TGTGCCAGCAGTGAAGTTGCAGGGCGGCGGGAGCGGTACTTC. Its translation: CASSEVAGRRERYF. Full variable domain (outside the CDR3, taken from reference TRBV2 and TRBJ2-7): EPEVTQTPSHQVTQMGQEVILRCVPISNHLYFYWYRQILGQKVEFLVSFYNNEISEKSEIFDDQFSVERPDGSNFTLKIRSTKLEDSAMYFCASSEVAGRRERYFGPGTRLTVT.

On this clonotype itself: Without the conserved terminal phenylalanine or tryptophan, this CDR3 likely stems from a read error. This chain uses TRBV5-1 with TRBJ2-5, with 7 nucleotides matching TRBD1. Germline CDR1 is SGHRS and CDR2 is YFSETQ. This CDR3 region has 14 residues. The trim removed 4 bases at V and 2 bases at J, leaving 5 bases unmatched. CDR3 in DNA: TGCGCCAGCAGCCCCCCGGGACAGCAAGAGACCCAGTACTCC. It encodes CASSPPGQQETQYS.

This clonotype has a count of ten or more. CDR3 sequence reads: CASSSLTLGTNEKLFF. The CDR3 DNA sequence: TGTGCCAGCAGCTCGCTCACCCTGGGGACTAATGAAAAACTGTTTTTT. The rearrangement joins TRBV7-9 to TRBJ1-4; no clear D gene. The CDR3 length is 16 residues. The V gene's germline CDR1 is SEHNR and CDR2 FQNEAQ (reference sequence). Trimming removed 4 bases at V and 2 bases at J, with 14 bases between.

Note on this clonotype: At one end, the junction sequence differs from germline, possibly due to a read error. The gene calls are TRBV20-1 and TRBJ2-1; a possible D gene is TRBD2 (5 bases). CDR3 size: 14 residues. In germline, CDR1 is DFQATT, CDR2 SNEGSKA (reference sequence). In nucleotides, the CDR3 is TGCAGTGCTAGAGATTTGAGGGTCTACACTGAGCGGTTCTTC. It yields the protein CSARDLRVYTERFF.